Listed here are 4 T cell receptor beta chains from one sample, sequenced in a study of cytomegalovirus exposure and HLA in healthy donors. Primers for the PCR totalled 60 Vbeta and 13 Jbeta. Sequenced by immunoSEQ multiplex PCR; TCRdb stores in-frame clones only, minus some. The profile shows roughly 150,000 clones, roughly three quarters of them singletons. The sequenced material came from PBMCs. These receptors originate from a man under 40 in good health and CMV-seronegative.

This clone appeared once. The chain has TRBV6-1 and TRBJ1-5, with 10 bases that match TRBD1. Trimming cost V 0 bases and J 7 bases; bases outside gene matches: 9. The length of the CDR3 is 17 residues. Germline V CDR1 and CDR2: MNHNS, SASEGT. Written as DNA, the CDR3 is TGTGCCAGCAGTGAAGCTTTGGAGACAGGGGGCGGCCAGCCCCAGCATTTT. It is translated as CASSEALETGGGQPQHF.

This chain joins TRBV7-9 and TRBJ1-4; maybe TRBD1 (6 bases). Looked up from germline, CDR1 is SEHNR and CDR2 is FQNEAQ (reference sequence). The V and J ends lost 6 bases and 0 bases respectively, with 14 bases between them. The CDR3 loop spans 16 amino acids. As DNA, the CDR3 is TGTGCCAGCAGTAGAGAGGGGGGGTCAACTAATGAAAAACTGTTTTTT. It is translated as CASSREGGSTNEKLFF.

This clone is labeled as medium-sized. This chain joins TRBV27 and TRBJ1-1; TRBD1 matches at 12 bases. Unmatched junction bases numbered 3, after V lost 5 bases and J lost 5 bases. The germline CDR1 and CDR2 sequences are MNHEY and SMNVEV (reference sequence). This CDR3 spans 14 amino acids. The CDR3 nucleotides are TGTGCCAGCAGTGGGACAGGGGGCTATACTGAAGCTTTCTTT. Translating gives CASSGTGGYTEAFF.

The V gene is TRBV11-2, the J gene TRBJ1-2; a possible D gene is TRBD1 (6 bases). Germline V CDR1 and CDR2: SGHAT, FQNNGV. The CDR3 totals 14 residues. V lost 5 bases, J lost 6 bases, and 16 bases lay in between. The CDR3 DNA is TGTGCCAGCAGCGCTAGTTTGACAGGCGATGGCTACACCTTC. Its translation is CASSASLTGDGYTF.